The 26 T cell receptor beta chains below come from one sample, sequenced in a study of blood T cell repertoires in COVID-19. Profiling relied on immunoSEQ multiplex PCR, and the TCRdb table lists in-frame clones only, not all of them. Altogether about 210,000 clones are present, over 75% being singletons, with the ten largest covering roughly 5%. The sequencing input was peripheral blood. These receptors originate from a woman aged 40 to 55 with acute or convalescent COVID-19.

The rearrangement links TRBV6-5 to TRBJ2-3; 8 nucleotides line up with TRBD1. This CDR3 is 15 amino acids long. The V segment lost 6 bases and the J segment 6 bases; nucleotides outside the gene matches: 11. Germline values: CDR1 MNHEY, CDR2 SVGAGI. The CDR3 DNA reads TGTGCCAGCAGGCCGACAGGGGCCTGGAGGGATACGCAGTATTTT. As protein: CASRPTGAWRDTQYF.

The J gene is TRBJ2-4, the V gene TRBV15, with TRBD2 matching 8 bases. Germline lookup yields CDR1 LNHNV and CDR2 YYDKDF (reference sequence). V lost 0 bases to trimming and J lost 6 bases; unmatched junction nucleotides: 7. This CDR3 contains 16 residues. The CDR3 bases are TGTGCCACCAGCAGAGATACGGGGGGGCCGGGAAACATTCAGTACTTC. This sequence encodes CATSRDTGGPGNIQYF.

The rearrangement joins TRBV4-1 to TRBJ2-5; D is ambiguous. Germline values: CDR1 MGHRA, CDR2 YSYEKL. Trimming pared 1 base from V and 3 bases from J, leaving 12 bases between. This CDR3 region has 15 residues. CDR3 loop: CASSQVGKNKETQYF. The CDR3 coding sequence is TGCGCCAGCAGCCAAGTTGGTAAGAACAAAGAGACCCAGTACTTC.

This clone was detected only once. The chain has TRBV15 and TRBJ1-6; D is possibly TRBD1 (6 bases). Deletions cut 8 bases from V and 7 bases from J, with 12 bases between. The CDR3 extends over 13 amino acids. CDR1 LNHNV and CDR2 YYDKDF come from the germline V gene (reference sequence). The CDR3 coding sequence is TGTGCCACCGAGGACAGAACCAATTCACCCCTCCACTTT. Translation: CATEDRTNSPLHF.

The chain couples TRBV27 to TRBJ2-1; 11 positions agree with TRBD2. Germline assignment: CDR1 MNHEY and CDR2 SMNVEV (reference sequence). J gave up 8 bases and V 6 bases, and 9 bases lay outside the gene matches. The CDR3 runs to 15 residues. The CDR3 reads CASSEPSGGRDEQFF. CDR3 bases: TGTGCCAGCAGCGAACCTAGCGGGGGGCGGGATGAGCAGTTCTTC.

The V call is TRBV3-1 (or the pseudogene TRBV3-2), the J call TRBJ2-1; D gene ambiguous. The germline V gene encodes CDR1 LGHDT and CDR2 YNNKEL (reference sequence). Trimming left V 4 bases short and J 12 bases short, with 10 bases between. The CDR3 runs to 11 residues. CDR3 sequence: CASSPRVWQFF. CDR3 in DNA: TGTGCCAGCAGCCCCCGGGTATGGCAGTTCTTC.

The genes are TRBV11-2 and TRBJ2-3; 7 nucleotides agree with TRBD1. Per germline, CDR1 SGHAT and CDR2 FQNNGV. This CDR3 has 15 residues. Losses at the gene ends were 5 bases for V and 5 bases for J; bases not matched to a gene: 10. CDR3 nucleotide sequence: TGTGCCAGCAGCCAGTCACAGGGGCGCGTAGATACGCAGTATTTT. Amino acids: CASSQSQGRVDTQYF.

This clone was counted once. V gene TRBV6-2 or TRBV6-3 combines with J gene TRBJ2-7; maybe TRBD1 (6 bases). V lost 6 bases and J lost 3, with 24 bases in between. The CDR3 has 17 residues. Germline CDR1 and CDR2: MNHEY and SVGEGT. The CDR3 bases are TGTGCCAGCAGCGCACGCCGCCAGGGGCTATCGGGCTACGAGCAGTACGTC. Translating gives CASSARRQGLSGYEQYV.

This chain uses TRBV28 with TRBJ1-1, with D perhaps matching TRBD1 (5 bases). The CDR3 is made up of 16 amino acids. V gave up 7 bases and J gave up 5 bases, with 23 bases separating them. Germline-derived CDR1 and CDR2 are MDHEN and SYDVKM. CDR3 residues: CASKDPTLTDITEAFF. CDR3 DNA: TGTGCCAGCAAAGATCCGACCCTGACAGACATAACTGAAGCTTTCTTT.

The chain couples TRBV7-9 to TRBJ1-1, with 9 bases aligning to TRBD1. Germline lookup yields CDR1 SEHNR and CDR2 FQNEAQ (reference sequence). There are 14 residues in the CDR3. Trimming at V came to 3 bases and at J to 6 bases, leaving 5 bases not matched to a gene. CDR3 DNA sequence: TGTGCCAGCAGCTTTCGACAGGGGGTATCTGAAGCTTTCTTT. Amino acid sequence: CASSFRQGVSEAFF.

The chain combines TRBV11-3 with TRBJ2-2, with 7 positions matching TRBD2. Germline-derived CDR1 and CDR2 are SGHNT and YENEEA. J gave up 6 bases and V 1 base, and 2 bases lay outside the gene matches. This CDR3 has 14 residues. For the CDR3, the DNA is TGTGCCAGCAGCTTAGGGGCGGGGGCCGGGGAGCTGTTTTTT. Residues: CASSLGAGAGELFF.

The rearrangement links TRBV7-9 to TRBJ1-1; D is unresolved. V lost 1 base and J lost 8, with 11 bases in between. This CDR3 has 13 residues. CDR1 SEHNR and CDR2 FQNEAQ come from the germline V gene (reference sequence). The CDR3 spells CASSLGRPGEAFF. For the CDR3, the DNA is TGTGCCAGCAGCTTAGGGCGGCCCGGGGAAGCTTTCTTT.

The V call is TRBV3-1 (or the pseudogene TRBV3-2), the J call TRBJ1-1; 8 bases line up with TRBD1. Germline loops: CDR1 LGHDT, CDR2 YNNKEL (reference sequence). CDR3 length: 14 amino acids. The ends lost 5 bases at V and 5 bases at J; junction bases unmatched: 7. CDR3 region: CASSSTGGRTEAFF. Here the CDR3 DNA reads TGTGCCAGCAGCTCCACAGGGGGTCGAACTGAAGCTTTCTTT.

The chain couples TRBV2 to TRBJ2-7; D may be TRBD1 (6 bases). Per germline, CDR1 SNHLY and CDR2 FYNNEI. CDR3 length: 12 residues. The CDR3 nucleotides are TGTGCCAGCAAGTCCCCCGGGACACCTTCACCTGTC. Residues: CASKSPGTPSPV.

A single count supports this clone. This chain uses TRBV7-8 with TRBJ2-5; 8 bases are a match to TRBD1. CDR1 and CDR2 from the germline V gene are SGHVS and FQNEAQ. The J segment lost 2 bases and the V segment lost 1 base, leaving 0 bases of the junction unmatched. The CDR3 is 14 residues long. CDR3 sequence (DNA): TGTGCCAGCAGCTTAGACAGGGGGCAAGAGACCCAGTACTTC. It encodes CASSLDRGQETQYF.

The chain joins TRBV11-2 to TRBJ1-6; no firm D call. Trimming pared 1 base from V and 0 bases from J, leaving 16 bases between. Germline loops: CDR1 SGHAT, CDR2 FQNNGV. The CDR3 has 19 residues. CDR3 DNA: TGTGCCAGCAGCTTAGGAGGGTCCGGCGGTAGCTCCTATAATTCACCCCTCCACTTT. Its protein is CASSLGGSGGSSYNSPLHF.

The chain is built from TRBV2 and TRBJ2-7; D perhaps matches TRBD2 (5 bases). In germline, CDR1 is SNHLY, CDR2 FYNNEI. With 3 bases removed from V and 7 bases from J, the gap between germline ends came to 13 bases. The length of the CDR3 is 13 residues. The CDR3 spells CASSERTYLEQYV. In DNA, the CDR3 is TGTGCCAGCAGTGAGAGGACTTATTTAGAGCAGTACGTC.

The chain is built from TRBV30 and TRBJ2-4; no definite D call. The ends were cut back, 0 bases at V and 2 bases at J, with 2 bases in the middle. The length of the CDR3 is 12 residues. Germline-derived CDR1 and CDR2 are GTSNPN and SVGIG (reference sequence). The CDR3 reads CAWSVTKNIQYF. The CDR3 DNA is TGTGCCTGGAGTGTTACCAAAAACATTCAGTACTTC.

This clone has more than one count but fewer than ten. J is TRBJ1-1 and V is TRBV4-1; 7 nucleotides agree with TRBD1. Losses at the gene ends were 2 bases for V and 4 bases for J; bases not matched to a gene: 13. CDR1 is MGHRA and CDR2 is YSYEKL in the germline V gene. This CDR3 spans 17 amino acids. The CDR3 DNA sequence: TGCGCCAGCAGCCAATTCTTGAAGAGGGGGCGCGCCACTGAAGCTTTCTTT. Its protein is CASSQFLKRGRATEAFF.

In its sample, this clone was seen a few times. The V gene is TRBV11-2, the J gene TRBJ1-2; no clear D gene. V shed 5 bases and J shed 2 bases, with 9 bases lying between them. The length of the CDR3 is 13 residues. Germline V gene sequence: CDR1 SGHAT, CDR2 FQNNGV. The CDR3 protein is CASSQNSNYGYTF. As DNA, the CDR3 is TGTGCCAGCAGCCAAAACAGCAACTATGGCTACACCTTC.

In this sample, this clone turned up once. The genes are TRBV7-8 and TRBJ1-5, with a weak D call TRBD1 (5 bases). This CDR3 contains 16 residues. CDR1 and CDR2 from the germline V gene are SGHVS and FQNEAQ. Trimming pared 4 bases from V and 2 bases from J, leaving 15 bases between. The CDR3 reads CASSSGGGVGNQPQHF. In DNA, the CDR3 is TGTGCCAGCAGCTCAGGCGGGGGGGTAGGCAATCAGCCCCAGCATTTT. Complete variable domain (other parts from reference TRBV7-8 and TRBJ1-5): GAGVSQSPRYKVAKRGQDVALRCDPISGHVSLFWYQQALGQGPEFLTYFQNEAQLDKSGLPSDRFFAERPEGSVSTLKIQRTQQEDSAVYLCASSSGGGVGNQPQHFGDGTRLSIL.

V and J are TRBV7-3 and TRBJ1-1, with no clear D. Trimming removed 2 bases at V and 0 bases at J, with 7 bases between. CDR3 size: 14 residues. Looked up from germline, CDR1 is SGHTA and CDR2 is FQGTGA. CDR3 residues: CASSLSGMNTEAFF. DNA of the CDR3: TGTGCCAGCAGCTTATCAGGAATGAACACTGAAGCTTTCTTT.

This clone was seen only once. This chain connects TRBV29-1 to TRBJ2-3, with D perhaps matching TRBD2 (6 bases). V was clipped by 4 bases and J by 2 bases, with 13 bases between them. CDR1 is SQVTM, CDR2 ANQGSEA, per germline. The CDR3 has 14 amino acids. The CDR3 nucleotides read TGCAGCGTTGCCCAGGGAGGAATCACAGATACGCAGTATTTT. This gives the protein CSVAQGGITDTQYF.

The V call is TRBV13, the J call TRBJ1-1, with D possibly being TRBD1 (5 bases). The length of the CDR3 is 11 residues. V lost 6 bases, J lost 7 bases, and 9 bases lay in between. Germline V gives CDR1 PRHDT, CDR2 FYEKMQ (reference sequence). The CDR3 sequence: CASRGAHEAFF. CDR3 DNA sequence: TGTGCCAGCAGAGGGGCCCATGAAGCTTTCTTT.

V is TRBV19 and J is TRBJ1-6, with 8 positions matching TRBD1. This CDR3 comprises 14 residues. V gave up 5 bases and J gave up 9 bases; unmatched junction bases: 6. Germline lookup yields CDR1 LNHDA and CDR2 SQIVND (reference sequence). The CDR3 loop reads CASSSRQGSSPLHF. The CDR3, as DNA: TGTGCCAGTAGTTCTCGACAGGGGAGTTCACCCCTCCACTTT.

V and J are TRBV27 and TRBJ1-4; D is possibly TRBD1 (5 bases). The CDR3 contains 16 residues. Germline V gene data show CDR1 as MNHEY and CDR2 as SMNVEV (reference sequence). Trimming pared 6 bases from V and 4 bases from J, leaving 18 bases between. Written as DNA, the CDR3 is TGTGCCAGCAGCTCGCTGATTGGACATAATAATGAAAAACTGTTTTTT. Its translation: CASSSLIGHNNEKLFF.